These 2 T cell receptor beta chains were all obtained from the same sample, sequenced in a study of cytomegalovirus exposure and HLA in healthy donors. Primers: 60 Vbeta forward and 13 Jbeta reverse. Generated by immunoSEQ multiplex PCR, the TCRdb table keeps only in-frame clones and is missing some. The data show about 160,000 clones, 82% seen once. The specimen sequenced was PBMCs. The receptors here all came from a girl aged 2 to 9 in good health and CMV-seropositive.

J is TRBJ2-7 and V is TRBV28; the D gene is possibly TRBD2 (6 bases). Germline-derived CDR1 and CDR2 are MDHEN and SYDVKM. This CDR3 comprises 13 residues. Trimming cost V 6 bases and J 4 bases, with 13 bases left between them. CDR3 in DNA: TGTGCCAGCAGGGTGTACCGGGAGTACGAGCAGTACTTC. It encodes CASRVYREYEQYF.

V usage is TRBV28 and J usage is TRBJ1-1; D is possibly TRBD1 (6 bases). Germline values: CDR1 MDHEN, CDR2 SYDVKM. Trimming took off 6 bases at V and 1 base at J, with 18 bases between the two ends. The CDR3 extends over 16 amino acids. For the CDR3, the DNA is TGTGCCAGCAGGGAAAGGGGGTACAAACCGAACACTGAAGCTTTCTTT. Its translation: CASRERGYKPNTEAFF.